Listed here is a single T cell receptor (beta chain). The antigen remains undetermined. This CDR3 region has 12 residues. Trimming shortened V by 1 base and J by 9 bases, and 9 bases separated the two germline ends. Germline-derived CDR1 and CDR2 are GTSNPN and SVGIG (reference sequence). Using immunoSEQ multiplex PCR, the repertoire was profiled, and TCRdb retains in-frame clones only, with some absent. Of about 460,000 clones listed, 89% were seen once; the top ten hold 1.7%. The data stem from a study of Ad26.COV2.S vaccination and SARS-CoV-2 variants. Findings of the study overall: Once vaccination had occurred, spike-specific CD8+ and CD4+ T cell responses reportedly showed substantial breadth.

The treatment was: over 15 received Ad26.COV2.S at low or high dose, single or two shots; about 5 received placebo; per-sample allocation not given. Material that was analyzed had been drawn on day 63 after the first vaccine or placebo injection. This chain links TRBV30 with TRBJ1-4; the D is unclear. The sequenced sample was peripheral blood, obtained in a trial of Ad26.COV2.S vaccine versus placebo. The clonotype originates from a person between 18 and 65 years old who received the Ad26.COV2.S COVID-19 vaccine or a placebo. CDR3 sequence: CAWSGIPQKLFF. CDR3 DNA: TGTGCCTGGAGTGGAATCCCCCAAAAACTGTTTTTT.